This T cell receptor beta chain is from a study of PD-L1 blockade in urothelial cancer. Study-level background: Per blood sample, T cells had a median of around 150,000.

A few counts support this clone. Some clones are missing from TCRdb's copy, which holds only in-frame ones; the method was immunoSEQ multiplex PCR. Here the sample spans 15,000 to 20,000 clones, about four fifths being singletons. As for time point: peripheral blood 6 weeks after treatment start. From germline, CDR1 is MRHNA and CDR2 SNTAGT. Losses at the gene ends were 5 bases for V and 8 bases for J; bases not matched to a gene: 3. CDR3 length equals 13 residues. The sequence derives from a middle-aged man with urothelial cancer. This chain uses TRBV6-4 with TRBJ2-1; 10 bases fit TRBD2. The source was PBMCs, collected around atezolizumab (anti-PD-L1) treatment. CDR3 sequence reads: CASSRGTSDEQFF. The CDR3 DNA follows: TGTGCCAGCAGTCGAGGGACTAGCGATGAGCAGTTCTTC.